This TCR beta chain was documented in a study of PD-1 blockade in classical Hodgkin lymphoma. Profiling relied on immunoSEQ multiplex PCR, and the TCRdb table lists in-frame clones only, not all of them. The table includes just under 65,000 clones, around 90% detected once. CDR1 is MRHNA and CDR2 is SNTAGT in the germline V gene. The CDR3 spans 12 residues. The germline V and J ends were trimmed by 3 bases and 7 bases, with 9 bases remaining between them. Sample time point: cycle 4 day 1 (C4D1), after five to seven weeks of nivolumab. After autologous stem cell transplantation all patients relapsed, and prior brentuximab vedotin exposure differed between cohorts. Reported best responses ranged across complete response, partial response or progressive disease.

The TCR originated in a human donor with classical Hodgkin lymphoma. Sequenced material: peripheral blood mononuclear cells (PBMCs), taken before the fourth cycle of nivolumab. This rearrangement joins TRBV6-4 to TRBJ1-2; D unresolved. This chain's CDR3 is CASSDSASGYTF. As DNA, the CDR3 is TGTGCCAGCAGTGATTCGGCATCTGGCTACACCTTC.